The following is a T cell receptor beta chain sequence with its context. The V gene's germline CDR1 is SNHLY and CDR2 FYNNEI. CDR3 length: 14 residues. J gave up 5 bases and V 5 bases, and 8 bases lay outside the gene matches. The record originates from a study of blood T cell repertoires in COVID-19. The wider study: Both acute and convalescent COVID-19 samples were obtained from the United States, Italy and Spain. Sources were T cells, B-cell-depleted T cells, or PBMCs; the material itself was cDNA or gDNA.

In the original processing: Amplification of reference gene primers provided the estimated nucleated cell counts. The data were produced by immunoSEQ multiplex PCR, yet TCRdb's version contains in-frame clones alone and is incomplete. D and trimming were read from the DNA, whereas the V and J calls and clone size are those reported in that table. The sample has 110,000 or so clones; 70% to 80% are singletons. The clonotype was recovered from a man aged 50 or older with acute or convalescent COVID-19. The sequenced material came from peripheral blood. The chain links TRBV2 to TRBJ2-5; 7 bases match TRBD1. CDR3 nucleotides: TGTGCCAGCAGTCCGACAGGGCCCCGGGAGACCCAGTACTTC. Translation: CASSPTGPRETQYF.